Below, one TCR beta chain is given with its context. This specimen belongs to a study of early T cells in non-severe SARS-CoV-2 infection. In the study overall: Bulk RNA isolated from unsorted whole blood underwent sequencing; chains were not paired.

Per germline, CDR1 LGHDT and CDR2 YNNKEL (reference sequence). The V segment lost 4 bases and the J segment 11 bases; nucleotides outside the gene matches: 4. The length of the CDR3 is 13 residues. Researchers attached unique molecular identifiers to individual cDNA molecules. TCRdb re-called the 5' RACE reads with MiXCR, one entry per CDR3 protein. The sample records some 61,000 distinct CDR3 sequences, about 10% being singletons. The sequencing input was whole blood. The source of this sequence is an adult who was a healthcare worker with PCR-confirmed SARS-CoV-2 infection or an uninfected control (not recorded which). J is TRBJ1-4 and V is TRBV3-1; TRBD1 matches at 10 bases. The CDR3 region is CASSPGQGDKLFF. CDR3 DNA: TGTGCCAGCAGCCCTGGACAGGGGGACAAACTGTTTTTT.